The T cell receptor (beta chain) described here comes from a study of cytomegalovirus exposure and HLA in healthy donors. Study observations and caveats: It was reportedly the case that the classifier diagnosed cytomegalovirus status with high specificity and sensitivity.

Note on this clone: Its antigen is as yet unknown.

Per the germline V gene, CDR1 is SGHDT and CDR2 is YYEEEE. The CDR3 has 17 residues. V lost 0 bases and J lost 3, with 18 bases in between. PCR amplification relied on 60 Vbeta primers (plus 13 Jbeta primers). Assay used: immunoSEQ multiplex PCR; TCRdb lists only in-frame clones, some missing. The repertoire holds approximately 130,000 clones, with around four fifths as singletons. Healthy bone marrow donors made up the donors. This receptor was obtained from a boy younger than 10 in good health and CMV-seronegative. Sequenced: PBMCs. This chain joins TRBV5-6 and TRBJ1-1; D possibly corresponds to TRBD1 (6 bases). The CDR3 spells CASSLGPRTALDTEAFF. DNA for the CDR3: TGTGCCAGCAGCTTGGGCCCCAGGACAGCTCTGGACACTGAAGCTTTCTTT.